This TCR beta chain was obtained from a study of T cells in Graves' hyperthyroidism and ophthalmopathy. Study-wide points: Most thyroid clonotypes expanded above 0.001 were also detected in blood. Ophthalmopathy was model-predicted a median roughly 6.5 months pre-onset.

RNA transcripts yielded amplified TCR beta CDR3 regions. Primed by the HTBI set, a first-round RT-PCR was run on the TCR CDR3. TCRdb re-derived calls from the multiplex PCR reads in MiXCR, one entry per CDR3 protein. The sample holds 300,000 to 450,000 distinct CDR3 sequences, around a sixth seen once. V was pared by 5 bases and J by 6 bases, with 5 bases of the junction left unmatched. This CDR3 contains 15 residues. Germline CDR1 MNHEY, CDR2 SVGEGT. Any patient presenting with uncontrolled infection, other autoimmune disease, pregnancy or lactation was left out. Each diagnosis was grounded in clinical symptoms, serum thyroxine and TRAb, thyroid ultrasound, and orbital computed tomography. In regard to this clonotype: The target antigen is unknown.

Sequencing was performed on blood. The receptor was isolated from a woman between 40 and 55 years old with Graves' ophthalmopathy. The V and J genes are TRBV6-2 or TRBV6-3 and TRBJ2-2; 11 positions agree with TRBD2. The CDR3 sequence is CASSLRTSGSGELFF. In DNA form, the CDR3 reads TGTGCCAGCAGTCTTCGGACTAGCGGGTCCGGGGAGCTGTTTTTT.